There are many counts of the clone carrying this T cell receptor (beta chain). In germline, CDR1 is DFQATT, CDR2 SNEGSKA (reference sequence). Trimming removed 5 bases at V and 5 bases at J, with 19 bases between. This CDR3 is 15 amino acids long. These data originate in a study of early T cells in non-severe SARS-CoV-2 infection. TCRdb reprocessed the 5' RACE reads with MiXCR, giving one entry per CDR3 protein. The sample yields 55,000 to 80,000 distinct CDR3 sequences, 12% seen once. The origin of this receptor is an adult who was a healthcare worker with PCR-confirmed SARS-CoV-2 infection or an uninfected control (not recorded which). This sequence joins TRBV20-1 and TRBJ2-1; maybe TRBD2 (6 bases). Sample: whole blood. The CDR3 DNA sequence: TGCAGTGCTCTCGGGGGTGGGAGTTTCAACAATGAGCAGTTCTTC. It encodes CSALGGGSFNNEQFF.